This TCR beta chain was sequenced for a study of T cell responses to AZD1222 COVID-19 vaccine. Study details: Both about-4-week and about-12-week second-dose recipients were combined.

Sequenced by immunoSEQ multiplex PCR; TCRdb stores in-frame clones only, minus some. The sample holds more than 100,000 clones, under 90% seen once. With respect to this clone: Its target is not known.

Broader study findings: Among vaccine-associated CD4 TCRs, coverage spanned spike, with dominance at 160-218 and 743-854. Every sample of the repertoires postdated the peak T cell response. Reports say nearly half of spike-specific TCRs go after unmutated variant regions.

Germline CDR1 and CDR2: MDHEN and SYDVKM. The CDR3 has 14 amino acids. Losses at the gene ends were 6 bases for V and 4 bases for J; bases not matched to a gene: 6. The chain has TRBV28 and TRBJ1-2; 9 nucleotides match TRBD1. This receptor was obtained from an adult in good health. The sequencing used peripheral blood, collected on day 0 of AZD1222 vaccination. CDR3 sequence (DNA): TGTGCCAGCAGCCCGGGACAGGGCGTCTATGGCTACACCTTC. This translates into CASSPGQGVYGYTF.